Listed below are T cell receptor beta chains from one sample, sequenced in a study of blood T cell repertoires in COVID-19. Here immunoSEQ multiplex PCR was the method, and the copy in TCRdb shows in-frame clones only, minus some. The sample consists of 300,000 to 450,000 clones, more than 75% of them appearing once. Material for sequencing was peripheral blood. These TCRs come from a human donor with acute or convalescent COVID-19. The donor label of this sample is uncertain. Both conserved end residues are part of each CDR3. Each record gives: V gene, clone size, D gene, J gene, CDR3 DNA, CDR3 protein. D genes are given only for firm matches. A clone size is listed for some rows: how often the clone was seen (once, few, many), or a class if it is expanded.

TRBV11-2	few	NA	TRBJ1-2	TGTGCCAGCAGCTTAGTCTCTAACTATGGCTACACCTTC	CASSLVSNYGYTF
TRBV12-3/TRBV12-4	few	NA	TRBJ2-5	TGTGCCAGCAGTTTAGGGAGTCAAGAGACCCAGTACTTC	CASSLGSQETQYF
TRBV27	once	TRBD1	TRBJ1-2	TGTGCCAGCAGCACGACAGGGTCCTATGGCTACACCTTC	CASSTTGSYGYTF
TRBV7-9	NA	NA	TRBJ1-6	TGTGCCAGCGCCCGGACATCGGATAATTCACCCCTCCACTTT	CASARTSDNSPLHF
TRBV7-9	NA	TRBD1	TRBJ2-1	TGTGCCAGCAGCCCTCCGGGACAGGGAAATGAGCAGTTCTTC	CASSPPGQGNEQFF
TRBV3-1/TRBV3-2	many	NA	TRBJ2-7	TGTGCCAGCAGCCACAGCGGACTCGGGCAGTACTTC	CASSHSGLGQYF
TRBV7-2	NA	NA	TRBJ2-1	TGTGCCAGCAGCCCCTCTCGGAGTGGGGGGAAAAACAATGAGCAGTTCTTC	CASSPSRSGGKNNEQFF
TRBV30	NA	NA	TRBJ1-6	TGTGCCTGGAGTGCTACAGGGAACTCACCCCTCCACTTT	CAWSATGNSPLHF
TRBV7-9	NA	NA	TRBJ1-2	TGTGCCAGCAGCATTTCAGCTAACTATGGCTACACCTTC	CASSISANYGYTF
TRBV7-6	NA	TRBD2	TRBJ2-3	TGTGCCAGCAGCTTGGGACTAGCGGGAGGACGAGATACGCAGTATTTT	CASSLGLAGGRDTQYF
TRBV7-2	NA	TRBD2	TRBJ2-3	TGTGCCAGCAGCTTAGCGGGTACTAGCGGCACAGATACGCAGTATTTT	CASSLAGTSGTDTQYF
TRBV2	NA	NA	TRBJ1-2	TGTGCCAGCGGACCGACAGCCTATGGCTACACCTTC	CASGPTAYGYTF
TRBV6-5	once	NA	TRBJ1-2	TGTGCCAGCAGTTCCCCGGAGGGCTTCCGAAAAACTTACACCTTC	CASSSPEGFRKTYTF
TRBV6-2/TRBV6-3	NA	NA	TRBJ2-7	TGTGCCAGCAGTTTGCTAGGCCAGCGCTACGAGCAGTACTTC	CASSLLGQRYEQYF
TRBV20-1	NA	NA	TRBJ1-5	TGCAGTGCTAATGACCCCAGGGTCAATCAGCCCCAGCATTTT	CSANDPRVNQPQHF
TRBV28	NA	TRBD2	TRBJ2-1	TGTGCCAGCAGCGGGAGGGGGATTGGTTACGATGAGCAGTTCTTC	CASSGRGIGYDEQFF
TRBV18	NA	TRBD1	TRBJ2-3	TGTGCCAGCTCACCACTTCAGGGGGTGGATACGCAGTATTTT	CASSPLQGVDTQYF
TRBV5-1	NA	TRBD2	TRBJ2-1	TGCGCCAGCAGCTTGGTTGCGGGAGATTTCTACAATGAGCAGTTCTTC	CASSLVAGDFYNEQFF
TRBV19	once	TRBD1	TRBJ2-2	TGTGCCAGTAGACGGGACAGACTCAACACCGGGGAGCTGTTTTTT	CASRRDRLNTGELFF
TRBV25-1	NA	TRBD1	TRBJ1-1	TGTGCCAGCAGTGGGGACAGGGGGCGGACTGAAGCTTTCTTT	CASSGDRGRTEAFF
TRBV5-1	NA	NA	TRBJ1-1	TGCGCCAGCAGCTTGTACGGGGGGCGAGGCACTGAAGCTTTCTTT	CASSLYGGRGTEAFF
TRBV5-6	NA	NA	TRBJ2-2	TGTGCCAGCAGCTTGGGCAGGGGCATCACCGGGGAGCTGTTTTTT	CASSLGRGITGELFF
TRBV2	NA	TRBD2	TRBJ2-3	TGTGCCAGCAGTGACGCTGTCCTAGCGGGCAGCACAGATACGCAGTATTTT	CASSDAVLAGSTDTQYF
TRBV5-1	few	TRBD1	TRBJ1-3	TGCGCCAGCAGCGCCCGACAGGGGTCTGGAAACACCATATATTTT	CASSARQGSGNTIYF
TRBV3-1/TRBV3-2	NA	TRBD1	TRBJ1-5	TGTGCCAGCAGCCATCACCTACAGGGGTTGGGTCAGCCCCAGCATTTT	CASSHHLQGLGQPQHF
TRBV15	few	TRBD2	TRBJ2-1	TGTGCCACCAGCAGTAGGACTAGCACCTACAATGAGCAGTTCTTC	CATSSRTSTYNEQFF
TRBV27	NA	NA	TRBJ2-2	TGTGCCAGCAGTTTACCACTAAATAGCGGCAACACCGGGGAGCTGTTTTTT	CASSLPLNSGNTGELFF
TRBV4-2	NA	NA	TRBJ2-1	TGTGCCAGCAGCCGACTTGACTCCTACAATGAGCAGTTCTTC	CASSRLDSYNEQFF
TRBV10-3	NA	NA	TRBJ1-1	TGTGCCATCAGTGAGTCGGGGGGGCTATTTACTGAAGCTTTCTTT	CAISESGGLFTEAFF
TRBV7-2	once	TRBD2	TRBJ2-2	TGTGCCAGCAGCTTAGAGGTCCTGGCGGGAGGCTTAAACACCGGGGAGCTGTTTTTT	CASSLEVLAGGLNTGELFF
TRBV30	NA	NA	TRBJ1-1	TGTGCCCAGGCGGGACGCGGTTCTGAAGCTTTCTTT	CAQAGRGSEAFF
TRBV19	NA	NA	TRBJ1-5	TGTGCCAGTAGGGGCGGGGCCTTCAATCAGCCCCAGCATTTT	CASRGGAFNQPQHF
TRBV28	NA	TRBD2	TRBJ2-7	TGTGCCAGCAGCAAAGGGACTAGCGGGGGCTACGAGCAGTACTTC	CASSKGTSGGYEQYF
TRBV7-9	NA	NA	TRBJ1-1	TGTGCCAGCAGCCCGCAGGGGTTTTTGAACACTGAAGCTTTCTTT	CASSPQGFLNTEAFF
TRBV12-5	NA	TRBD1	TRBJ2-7	TGTGCTAGTGGTTTTGGACAGGGGGCGACCTACGAGCAGTACTTC	CASGFGQGATYEQYF
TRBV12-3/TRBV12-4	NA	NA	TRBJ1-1	TGTGCCAGCAGCGAGGGATTTAGCACTGAAGCTTTCTTT	CASSEGFSTEAFF
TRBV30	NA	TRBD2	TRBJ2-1	TGTGCCTGGAGTGTATTAACTAGCGGGAGTACTTCTGGAAATGAGCAGTTCTTC	CAWSVLTSGSTSGNEQFF
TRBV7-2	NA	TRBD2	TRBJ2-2	TGTGCCAGCAGCCCGGGACTAGCGGGAGGCCTCGGGGAGCTGTTTTTT	CASSPGLAGGLGELFF
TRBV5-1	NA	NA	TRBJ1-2	TGCGCCAGCAGCTTTTCAGCTAACTATGGCTACACCTTC	CASSFSANYGYTF
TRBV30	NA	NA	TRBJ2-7	TGTGCCTGGAGTGTAGGTCTAGGCGAGCAGTACTTC	CAWSVGLGEQYF
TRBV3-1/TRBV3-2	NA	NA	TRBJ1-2	TGTGCCAGCAGCCTACAGGGTTTCGGCTACACCTTC	CASSLQGFGYTF
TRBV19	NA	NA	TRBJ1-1	TGTGCCAGTAGTATTAGGAACAGCAACACTGAAGCTTTCTTT	CASSIRNSNTEAFF
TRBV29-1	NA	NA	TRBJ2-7	TGCAGCGTTGACGGGGTCCTTGGCGGGACTCAATCCTACGAGCAGTACTTC	CSVDGVLGGTQSYEQYF
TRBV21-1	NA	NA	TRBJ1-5	TGTGCCAGCAGCAATCATGACAGGCACGCCTCCAATCAGCCCCAGCATTTT	CASSNHDRHASNQPQHF
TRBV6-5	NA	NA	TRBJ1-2	TGTGCCGGCAAATTGTCGGGGATGGCTAACTATGGCTACACCTTC	CAGKLSGMANYGYTF
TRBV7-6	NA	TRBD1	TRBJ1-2	TGTGCCAGCAGCTCCCGACAGGGAGGCGGCTATGGCTACACCTTC	CASSSRQGGGYGYTF